This T cell receptor beta chain was recorded in a study of blood T cells in healthy people across ages. The CDR3 length is 16 residues. The germline gives CDR1 SGHKS, CDR2 YYEKEE (reference sequence). V was shortened by 6 bases and J by 6 bases, with 22 bases between the two germline ends. Details on this clonotype: The antigen remains unidentified.

Then a second PCR, running roughly 7 to 11 cycles, was carried out with a sample-barcoded 5' primer and a J-beta primer mix. CDR3-containing paired-end reads numbering at least 2.5 million came from each sample. MiXCR, applied by TCRdb to the 5' RACE reads, yields one record per CDR3 protein. The data show roughly 1,500,000 distinct CDR3 sequences, with 30% to 40% seen just once and about 10% held by the top ten. Regarding the study as a whole: PBMCs that were unsorted prevented a conclusive naive versus antigen-experienced comparison. Among T cells, TCR beta diversity per million cells dropped roughly linearly as age rose.

Sequenced: blood. The sequence came from a woman aged 25-40 years in good health. The chain combines TRBV5-5 with TRBJ2-1, with D maybe TRBD1 (6 bases). The CDR3 sequence is CASTPYRRGGLNEQFF. The CDR3 region has the DNA TGTGCCAGCACCCCCTACCGCAGGGGCGGGCTCAATGAGCAGTTCTTC. Variable domain in full (rest from reference TRBV5-5 and TRBJ2-1): DAGVTQSPTHLIKTRGQQVTLRCSPISGHKSVSWYQQVLGQGPQFIFQYYEKEERGRGNFPDRFSARQFPNYSSELNVNALLLGDSALYLCASTPYRRGGLNEQFFGPGTRLTVL.